The 4 T cell receptor beta chains below all came from one sample that was sequenced in a study of spatial heterogeneity in lung cancer. TCRdb reanalysed the 5' RACE reads using MiXCR and keeps one entry per CDR3 protein. The table includes about 50,000 distinct CDR3 sequences, around 7.6% detected once. Noted time point: sample taken at primary tumor resection. Unsorted tumor, nontumor lung tissue or cryopreserved PBMC supplied the whole RNA. The material was PBMCs, obtained at surgery. Every receptor here comes from a female donor with early-stage non-small cell lung cancer.

The gene calls are TRBV19 and TRBJ2-5; D gene unclear. Trimming cost V 1 base and J 5 bases, with 11 bases left between them. The CDR3 contains 14 residues. Germline CDR1 is LNHDA and CDR2 is SQIVND (reference sequence). CDR3 residues: CASSIGLSGETQYF. In DNA, the CDR3 is TGTGCCAGTAGTATAGGCCTTTCTGGGGAGACCCAGTACTTC.

V and J are TRBV27 and TRBJ1-5; TRBD1 is a possible D gene (6 bases). The length of the CDR3 is 15 residues. CDR1 and CDR2 from the germline V gene are MNHEY and SMNVEV (reference sequence). DNA for the CDR3: TGTGAAAGAAGGGAGGTGGGGGGCGGCAATCAGCCCCAGCATTTT. This translates into CERREVGGGNQPQHF.

This clonotype was found many times. The rearrangement joins TRBV7-9 to TRBJ1-1, with TRBD1 identical over 9 bases. Germline values: CDR1 SEHNR, CDR2 FQNEAQ (reference sequence). The CDR3 runs 11 residues. V lost 3 bases to trimming and J lost 14 bases; unmatched junction nucleotides: 4. CDR3 protein: CASSLGQGLFF. The CDR3 coding sequence is TGTGCCAGCAGCTTGGGACAGGGTCTATTCTTT.

This clonotype showed up many times. The CDR3 region is CASSLGARHTGELFF. For the CDR3, the DNA is TGCGCCAGCAGCTTGGGGGCCAGACACACCGGGGAGCTGTTTTTT. The chain carries TRBV5-1 and TRBJ2-2, with D unresolved. This CDR3 comprises 15 residues. V shed 0 bases and J shed 3 bases, with 9 bases lying between them. Germline V gene lookup returns CDR1 SGHRS and CDR2 YFSETQ.